This paragraph covers one TCR beta chain sequence. This clonotype was counted a few times. Its specific antigen is unknown. Per-base qualities were not stored, and no clone one base away is much larger. To prepare the library, PCR was applied. TCRdb lists the instrument as Illumina HiSeq 2500. TCR library preparation used molecular barcoding, with unique molecular identifiers applied to normalize quantification of the TCRbeta repertoire. The public reads were reprocessed in TCRdb via fastp at Q25 and MiXCR, keeping in-frame beta chains. Entries are consolidated by CDR3 protein sequence, retaining the most common genes and DNA. The sample records about 410,000 distinct CDR3 sequences, about a fifth of which are singletons. In total, the top ten clones hold less than 4.5% of the sample. V is reduced by 4 bases and J by 1 base, leaving a spacing of 8 bases between them. The CDR3 measures 13 amino acids from cysteine to phenylalanine. Only CDR3 DNA is held: 39 bases, read in frame from base 1. Sequences SQVTM (CDR1) and ANQGSEA (CDR2) are obtained from the germline V gene.

This specimen belongs to a study of T-cell reconstitution after alpha-beta-depleted transplantation in children (dated by TCRdb to the mid-2010s). Study-level background: T-cell immune reconstitution after TCRalphabeta/CD19-depleted allogeneic hematopoietic cell transplantation in children was quantitatively tracked in the study by means of TCR repertoire profiling.

This TCR came from a human donor who donated a stem cell graft to a child with acute myeloid leukemia. The chain couples TRBV29-1 to TRBJ2-1; the D gene is not confidently resolved. This specimen consisted of PBMCs from the stem cell graft donor, obtained from the stem cell graft. The CDR3: CSVVLPSYNEQFF. The nucleotide sequence is given as TGCAGCGTTGTGCTTCCTTCCTACAATGAGCAGTTCTTC.